Presented here are 27 T cell receptor beta chains from one specimen sequenced in a study of immune heterogeneity within non-small cell lung tumors. Bulk tumor genomic DNA, approximately 600 ng per sample, was used as template. Several far-apart biopsies were taken per primary tumor during surgery. Patients went through curative surgery, and their non-small cell lung cancer was untreated and newly diagnosed. Multiplex PCR with 32 V and 13 J primers amplified TCR beta CDR3. TCRdb passed the multiplex PCR reads through MiXCR, listing each CDR3 protein once. The sample carries roughly 15,000 distinct CDR3 sequences, about 31% recorded once. What was sequenced was lung tumor tissue. These receptors came from a woman aged 50 to 65 with non-small cell lung cancer.

This clonotype is categorized as medium-sized (0.01 to 0.1%). The chain employs TRBV19 and TRBJ2-7, with 8 nucleotides matching TRBD1. The germline V gene encodes CDR1 LNHDA and CDR2 SQIVND (reference sequence). V lost 4 bases, J lost 3 bases, and 8 bases stayed unmatched. This CDR3 comprises 15 residues. CDR3 nucleotide sequence: TGTGCCAGTAGTACCGGGTCAGGGGGCAACTACGAGCAGTACTTC. This encodes CASSTGSGGNYEQYF.

This clonotype was seen only a few times. The gene calls are TRBV20-1 and TRBJ1-5; 12 positions match TRBD1. V lost 7 bases and J lost 7; bases outside the gene matches: 11. The germline CDR1 and CDR2 sequences are DFQATT and SNEGSKA (reference sequence). There are 15 residues in the CDR3. CDR3 protein: CSVKTGTGGGQPQHF. The CDR3 DNA follows: TGCAGTGTTAAAACCGGGACAGGGGGCGGACAGCCCCAGCATTTT.

This clonotype was seen many times. The V call is TRBV5-1, the J call TRBJ2-1; 12 positions match TRBD2. Looked up from germline, CDR1 is SGHRS and CDR2 is YFSETQ. This CDR3 has 17 residues. V trimming: 2 bases; J trimming: 9 bases; junction bases outside the gene matches: 12. Here the CDR3 DNA reads TGCGCCAGCAGCTTAATTTTACTAGCGGGGGGACATGGTGAGCAGTTCTTC. Amino acid sequence: CASSLILLAGGHGEQFF.

This clonotype has a count of ten or more. This rearrangement joins TRBV7-6 to TRBJ2-3; a possible D gene is TRBD2 (6 bases). V was pared by 7 bases and J by 0 bases, with 20 bases between. CDR1 and CDR2 (germline): SGHVS, FNYEAQ. CDR3 size: 17 residues. This chain's CDR3 is CASTAKLGGTSTDTQYF. The DNA of the CDR3 is TGTGCCAGCACCGCGAAACTTGGGGGGACGAGCACAGATACGCAGTATTTT.

This chain links TRBV6-1 with TRBJ1-1; no clear D gene. Germline lookup yields CDR1 MNHNS and CDR2 SASEGT. V was clipped by 2 bases and J by 5 bases, with 3 bases between them. The CDR3 has 11 residues. The DNA for the CDR3 is TGTGCCAGCAGTGAACGGACTGAAGCTTTCTTT. Translation: CASSERTEAFF.

This clonotype was counted ten times or more. CDR3 DNA: TGTGCCAGCAGTTACTCGAGGCAGGGCGATTCACCCCTCCACTTT. Encoded protein: CASSYSRQGDSPLHF. The rearrangement joins TRBV6-5 to TRBJ1-6, with a weak D call TRBD1 (5 bases). CDR3 length: 15 amino acids. CDR1 and CDR2 from the germline V gene are MNHEY and SVGAGI. V was trimmed by 0 bases and J by 8 bases, leaving 11 bases between them.

Turning to this clonotype: This may arise from a read error, as a much more abundant clone is one base away. The CDR3 carries no conserved terminal phenylalanine or tryptophan, so it likely arises from a read error. The chain joins TRBV10-3 to TRBJ1-2; TRBD1 is a possible D gene (6 bases). The germline V and J ends were trimmed by 9 bases and 4 bases, with 12 bases remaining between them. This CDR3 region has 12 residues. Germline CDR1 is ENHRY and CDR2 is SYGVKD. The CDR3 loop is CAIRTVAYGYTL. CDR3 nucleotides: TGTGCCATACGGACAGTGGCCTATGGCTACACCTTA.

The table lists this clonotype with many counts. The chain is built from TRBV28 and TRBJ2-5, with a weak D call TRBD1 (5 bases). CDR3 length: 14 amino acids. CDR1 and CDR2 from the germline V gene are MDHEN and SYDVKM. Trimming removed 6 bases at V and 1 base at J, with 12 bases between. The CDR3 protein is CASSSGDSQETQYF. The DNA for the CDR3 is TGTGCCAGCAGCTCGGGTGACAGCCAAGAGACCCAGTACTTC.

The genes are TRBV20-1 and TRBJ1-1; D remains ambiguous. Germline V gene lookup returns CDR1 DFQATT and CDR2 SNEGSKA (reference sequence). This CDR3 comprises 11 residues. V lost 6 bases, J lost 1 base, and 6 bases lay in between. CDR3 coding DNA: TGCAGTGCCCTCGGGAACACTGAAGCTTTCTTT. This encodes CSALGNTEAFF.

In nucleotides, the CDR3 is TGTGCCAGCATATCAGGGGGCCCTGGGGCCAACGTCCTGACTTTC. It is translated as CASISGGPGANVLTF. The chain is built from TRBV28 and TRBJ2-6, with TRBD1 matching over 8 bases. Trimming at V came to 7 bases and at J to 2 bases, leaving 4 bases not matched to a gene. The CDR3 totals 15 residues. CDR1 is MDHEN and CDR2 is SYDVKM in the germline V gene.

This clonotype has only a few counts. This chain uses TRBV9 with TRBJ2-3, with D hard to call. Germline assignment: CDR1 SGDLS and CDR2 YYNGEE. This CDR3 has 14 residues. Trimming removed 1 base at V and 2 bases at J, with 8 bases between. The CDR3 coding sequence is TGTGCCAGCAGCGTACAGGAGCTCACAGATACGCAGTATTTT. Amino acids: CASSVQELTDTQYF.

By share, this clonotype counts as medium-sized. The V call is TRBV12-3 or TRBV12-4, the J call TRBJ2-7; D gene unclear. The CDR3 is 14 residues long. The ends were cut back, 1 base at V and 6 bases at J, with 13 bases in the middle. This CDR3 is CASSLGPISTEQYF. The CDR3 region has the DNA TGTGCCAGCAGTTTAGGGCCGATCTCGACCGAGCAGTACTTC.

On this clonotype: One end of the junction fails to match germline, which may point to a read error. The chain employs TRBV24-1 and TRBJ2-5; maybe TRBD2 (6 bases). This CDR3 contains 15 residues. Germline loops: CDR1 KGHDR, CDR2 SFDVKD. The CDR3 here is CATSDPGNGGATQYF. In nucleotides, the CDR3 is TGTGCCACCAGTGACCCAGGTAACGGCGGGGCGACCCAGTACTTT.

This chain connects TRBV7-2 to TRBJ2-7, with a weak D call TRBD2 (6 bases). Germline V gene lookup returns CDR1 SGHTA and CDR2 FQGNSA. The germline V and J ends were trimmed by 0 bases and 3 bases, with 9 bases remaining between them. The CDR3 runs 14 residues. CDR3 coding DNA: TGTGCCAGCAGCTTAGCGGGGGGAAACTACGAGCAGTACTTC. Its protein product is CASSLAGGNYEQYF.

This clonotype was observed a handful of times. The V gene is TRBV28, the J gene TRBJ1-2, with 7 nucleotides matching TRBD1. V was pared by 8 bases and J by 8 bases, with 8 bases of the junction left unmatched. The CDR3 is 12 residues long. Germline V gene lookup returns CDR1 MDHEN and CDR2 SYDVKM. This CDR3 reads CASGDRAKGYTF. DNA for the CDR3: TGTGCCAGCGGCGACAGGGCAAAAGGCTACACCTTC.

The table lists this clonotype with many counts. V usage is TRBV13 and J usage is TRBJ1-2; tentative D call: TRBD1 (5 bases). V dropped 5 bases and J dropped 3 bases, with 31 bases sitting between them. CDR1 and CDR2 (germline): PRHDT, FYEKMQ (reference sequence). The CDR3 extends over 20 amino acids. CDR3 protein: CASSASALGATRGVDYGYTF. The CDR3 bases are TGTGCCAGCAGCGCGTCCGCGCTAGGGGCTACAAGAGGGGTGGACTATGGCTACACCTTC.

For this clonotype: Without the conserved terminal phenylalanine or tryptophan, this CDR3 likely stems from a read error. Because the CDR3's place on the DNA is in doubt, the DNA is left out and the CDR3 is given as listed by TCRdb. The rearrangement uses TRBV6-1 and TRBJ2-3; the table's D call, TRBD1, has no DNA check behind it. Germline values: CDR1 MNHNS, CDR2 SASEGT. The CDR3 region is 19 residues in length, termini included. CDR3: CASSSPPPGSGDGEQYFGP.

V and J are TRBV30 and TRBJ1-1; D possibly corresponds to TRBD1 (6 bases). Germline V gene sequence: CDR1 GTSNPN, CDR2 SVGIG (reference sequence). The CDR3 runs to 13 residues. The V end lost 7 bases, the J end lost 1 base, and 13 bases lay between the germline ends. The CDR3 loop reads CALERDTNTEAFF. DNA of the CDR3: TGTGCCTTAGAGCGGGACACGAACACTGAAGCTTTCTTT.

The rearrangement uses TRBV5-1 and TRBJ2-3; the D gene is possibly TRBD1 (6 bases). V gave up 4 bases and J gave up 0 bases, with 9 bases separating them. Germline CDR1 reads SGHRS; CDR2 reads YFSETQ. The CDR3 is made up of 14 amino acids. The CDR3 DNA reads TGCGCCAGCAGCGGACAGCATAGCACAGATACGCAGTATTTT. This encodes CASSGQHSTDTQYF.

This chain uses TRBV7-6 with TRBJ2-5; possible D gene TRBD1, 6 bases. V was shortened by 1 base and J by 2 bases, with 11 bases between the two germline ends. CDR1 SGHVS and CDR2 FNYEAQ come from the germline V gene. This CDR3 region has 15 residues. The CDR3 nucleotides read TGTGCCAGCAGCTTAGGAGTGACAGGACAAGAGACCCAGTACTTC. It encodes CASSLGVTGQETQYF.

The rearrangement uses TRBV6-2 or TRBV6-3 and TRBJ2-7, with D hard to call. This CDR3 comprises 12 residues. Deletions cut 6 bases from V and 3 bases from J, with 9 bases between. Per the germline V gene, CDR1 is MNHEY and CDR2 is SVGEGT. The CDR3 DNA sequence: TGTGCCAGCAGGACATTCGACTACGAGCAGTACTTC. Translating gives CASRTFDYEQYF.

A word on this clonotype: An end of the junction does not agree with germline; a read error may underlie this. The chain uses TRBV4-1 and TRBJ2-7; D remains ambiguous. The DNA matches TRBJ2-5 better at its end, which makes the J call doubtful. The length of the CDR3 is 14 residues. CDR1 is MGHRA, CDR2 YSYEKL, per germline. The CDR3 DNA follows: TGCGCCAGCACCCAAGGGCCGGGTGAAGAGACCCAGTACTTC. Translation: CASTQGPGEETQYF.

The chain carries TRBV7-9 and TRBJ1-1; unclear D gene. Trimming took off 0 bases at V and 5 bases at J, with 13 bases between the two ends. Germline CDR1 SEHNR, CDR2 FQNEAQ (reference sequence). The CDR3 is made up of 15 amino acids. In nucleotides, the CDR3 is TGTGCCAGCAGCTTAGCCAGCGTAAGGGATACTGAAGCTTTCTTT. Its translation: CASSLASVRDTEAFF.

This clonotype occurred many times. The CDR3 here is CASSLGTGDPSGNTIYF. CDR3 DNA: TGTGCCAGCAGCTTAGGGACAGGGGACCCCTCTGGAAACACCATATATTTT. The chain carries TRBV11-2 and TRBJ1-3, with 9 nucleotides matching TRBD1. Trimming took 1 base from V and 0 from J; bases not matched to a gene: 4. The V gene's germline CDR1 is SGHAT and CDR2 FQNNGV. The CDR3 totals 17 residues.

This clonotype is deemed medium-sized (0.01 to 0.1%). V is TRBV11-3 and J is TRBJ2-7; no reliable D call. Germline V gene sequence: CDR1 SGHNT, CDR2 YENEEA. The CDR3 sequence is 13 residues long. V shed 4 bases and J shed 1 base, with 8 bases lying between them. CDR3 sequence reads: CASSSLNSYEQYF. The CDR3 DNA is TGTGCCAGCAGCTCCCTCAATTCCTACGAGCAGTACTTC.

This clonotype was detected only a few times. The rearrangement links TRBV5-1 to TRBJ2-7; D is undetermined. CDR1 is SGHRS and CDR2 is YFSETQ in the germline V gene. Trimming removed 0 bases from V and 1 base from J, with 8 bases in between. This CDR3 comprises 14 residues. The DNA for the CDR3 is TGCGCCAGCAGCTTGGTTGCCGCTTCCTACGAGCAGTACTTC. Protein sequence: CASSLVAASYEQYF.

As for this clonotype: A much larger clonotype is one base distant, so this may be a read error. The rearrangement joins TRBV9 to TRBJ1-6, with D possibly TRBD1 on 5 matching bases. This CDR3 is 12 amino acids long. Germline V gives CDR1 SGDLS, CDR2 YYNGEE. CDR3: CVSSVGVPPLHF. CDR3 nucleotide sequence: TGTGTCAGCAGCGTAGGGGTACCGCCCCTCCACTTT.